The 19 T cell receptor beta chains below come from one sample, sequenced in a study of CD8 T cells in Susac syndrome. Reverse transcription of about 0.5 to 1 ug RNA used random hexamers. MiXCR, run by TCRdb on the immunoSEQ multiplex PCR reads, gives a single entry per CDR3 protein. Altogether about 130,000 distinct CDR3 sequences are present, about 95% being singletons, with the ten largest covering approximately 0.12%. The sequencing sample was made of CD4+ T cells from PBMCs. Receptors were obtained from a human donor in good health.

The sample holds one count of this clonotype. The chain carries TRBV10-3 and TRBJ1-2; TRBD1 aligns across 7 bases. The CDR3 contains 13 residues. Germline assignment: CDR1 ENHRY and CDR2 SYGVKD. The junction had 3 bases not matched to a gene; V was cut back by 5 bases and J by 3 bases. The CDR3 coding sequence is TGTGCCATCAGTACAGACAGGGACTATGGCTACACCTTC. Translating it yields CAISTDRDYGYTF.

The rearrangement uses TRBV5-1 and TRBJ2-5; D gene uncertain. Trimming pared 4 bases from V and 5 bases from J, leaving 15 bases between. Germline V gene sequence: CDR1 SGHRS, CDR2 YFSETQ. This CDR3 region has 14 residues. The CDR3 DNA follows: TGCGCCAGCAGCGTGGCAGCAGCCAGGGAGACCCAGTACTTC. It is translated as CASSVAAARETQYF. The variable domain in full, completed from reference TRBV5-1 and TRBJ2-5, reads KAGVTQTPRYLIKTRGQQVTLSCSPISGHRSVSWYQQTPGQGLQFLFEYFSETQRNKGNFPGRFSGRQFSNSRSEMNVSTLELGDSALYLCASSVAAARETQYFGPGTRLLVL.

The genes are TRBV29-1 and TRBJ1-1; no firm D call. The V gene's germline CDR1 is SQVTM and CDR2 ANQGSEA. V lost 8 bases to trimming and J lost 1 base, with 14 bases between them. The CDR3 extends over 13 amino acids. The CDR3 here is CSTSDSSNTEAFF. As DNA, the CDR3 is TGCAGCACTTCGGACTCGTCGAACACTGAAGCTTTCTTT.

The chain employs TRBV3-1 and TRBJ2-1; the D gene is possibly TRBD2 (5 bases). Per the germline V gene, CDR1 is LGHDT and CDR2 is YNNKEL (reference sequence). This CDR3 is 17 amino acids long. Trimming stripped 4 bases from V and 7 bases from J, with 23 bases between. CDR3 nucleotides: TGTGCCAGCAGCCTAACACCGCGGACTGAATGGGGAAATGAGCAGTTCTTC. Translated, it gives CASSLTPRTEWGNEQFF.

The chain couples TRBV6-2 or TRBV6-3 to TRBJ1-1, with D possibly being TRBD1 (5 bases). CDR3 length: 14 amino acids. V shed 6 bases and J shed 4 bases, with 15 bases lying between them. Germline V gene data show CDR1 as MNHEY and CDR2 as SVGEGT. CDR3 region: CASRWGLEGTEAFF. Written as DNA, the CDR3 is TGTGCCAGCAGATGGGGACTGGAAGGCACTGAAGCTTTCTTT.

The chain has TRBV6-1 and TRBJ2-5, with D perhaps assigned TRBD1 or TRBD2 (5 bases each). Germline loops: CDR1 MNHNS, CDR2 SASEGT. The CDR3 length is 14 residues. Trimming left V 5 bases short and J 7 bases short, with 17 bases between. The CDR3 DNA is TGTGCCAGCAGTCAAGGTGGGACGGTGGTGACCCAGTACTTC. It encodes CASSQGGTVVTQYF.

The gene calls are TRBV23-1 and TRBJ2-7; D is unclear. TRBV23-1 is noted as an ORF with a role that remains uncertain. Trimming stripped 6 bases from V and 0 bases from J, with 15 bases between. The CDR3 runs 15 residues. The CDR3 nucleotides are TGCGCCAGCAGCCCCCGGGCTGCGAACTCCTACGAGCAGTACTTC. Its protein product is CASSPRAANSYEQYF.

The sample holds one count of this clonotype. The chain employs TRBV5-1 and TRBJ1-1, with 12 bases lining up with TRBD1. The CDR3 is 15 residues long. V lost 4 bases to trimming and J lost 5 bases; unmatched junction nucleotides: 6. Germline assignment: CDR1 SGHRS and CDR2 YFSETQ. CDR3 sequence reads: CASSKGQGARTEAFF. CDR3 nucleotides: TGCGCCAGCAGCAAGGGACAGGGGGCGCGGACTGAAGCTTTCTTT. The variable domain in full, completed from reference TRBV5-1 and TRBJ1-1, reads KAGVTQTPRYLIKTRGQQVTLSCSPISGHRSVSWYQQTPGQGLQFLFEYFSETQRNKGNFPGRFSGRQFSNSRSEMNVSTLELGDSALYLCASSKGQGARTEAFFGQGTRLTVV.

This clonotype occurred once. This chain links TRBV12-3 or TRBV12-4 with TRBJ1-2; TRBD1 aligns across 7 bases. Germline trimming cut 0 bases from V and 6 bases from J; bases unmatched to any gene: 4. CDR3 length: 14 amino acids. CDR3 residues: CASSLATTGNGYTF. In DNA form, the CDR3 reads TGTGCCAGCAGTTTAGCCACGACAGGGAATGGCTACACCTTC.

The rearrangement joins TRBV3-1 to TRBJ1-5; D ambiguous. With 5 bases removed from V and 0 bases from J, the gap between germline ends came to 11 bases. The CDR3 is made up of 15 amino acids. In germline, CDR1 is LGHDT, CDR2 YNNKEL (reference sequence). CDR3 amino acids: CASSDVADSNQPQHF. The CDR3 DNA sequence: TGTGCCAGCAGCGACGTGGCCGATAGCAATCAGCCCCAGCATTTT.

The chain is built from TRBV3-1 and TRBJ2-1; no firm D call. V lost 0 bases to trimming and J lost 8 bases, with 17 bases between them. From germline, CDR1 is LGHDT and CDR2 YNNKEL (reference sequence). The CDR3 runs 16 residues. The CDR3 region has the DNA TGTGCCAGCAGCCAAGATCTGGGCTCCCTAAGCGATGAGCAGTTCTTC. It specifies CASSQDLGSLSDEQFF.

The J gene is TRBJ1-5, the V gene TRBV30; TRBD1 aligns across 11 bases. V lost 2 bases and J lost 6; bases outside the gene matches: 6. Germline V gene lookup returns CDR1 GTSNPN and CDR2 SVGIG (reference sequence). This CDR3 has 15 amino acids. The CDR3, as DNA: TGTGCCTGGAGTTCCCTGGACAGGGGGCGTCAGCCCCAGCATTTT. It is translated as CAWSSLDRGRQPQHF. Full variable domain (outside the CDR3, taken from reference TRBV30 and TRBJ1-5): SQTIHQWPATLVQPVGSPLSLECTVEGTSNPNLYWYRQAAGRGLQLLFYSVGIGQISSEVPQNLSASRPQDRQFILSSKKLLLSDSGFYLCAWSSLDRGRQPQHFGDGTRLSIL.

The CDR3 loop is CASSRGSGYEQYF. The DNA for the CDR3 is TGTGCCAGCAGCCGGGGTAGCGGCTACGAGCAGTACTTC. J is TRBJ2-7 and V is TRBV3-1; the D gene is possibly TRBD2 (6 bases). The CDR3 sequence is 13 residues long. CDR1 and CDR2 (germline): LGHDT, YNNKEL (reference sequence). Deletions cut 4 bases from V and 3 bases from J, with 10 bases between.

The CDR3 is CSVGYRGFYEQYF. The CDR3 nucleotides are TGCAGCGTCGGATACAGGGGATTCTACGAGCAGTACTTC. V is TRBV29-1 and J is TRBJ2-7, with 7 bases that match TRBD1. The V gene end was trimmed by 6 bases and the J gene end by 3 bases; junction bases not matched to a gene: 8. Germline assignment: CDR1 SQVTM and CDR2 ANQGSEA. The CDR3 is 13 amino acids.

V and J are TRBV29-1 and TRBJ1-5; 8 nucleotides agree with TRBD1. Germline V lookup: CDR1 SQVTM, CDR2 ANQGSEA. V lost 1 base and J lost 6; bases outside the gene matches: 8. CDR3 length: 15 residues. The CDR3 protein is CSVEVTGTGSQPQHF. The CDR3, as DNA: TGCAGCGTTGAAGTAACCGGGACAGGTAGTCAGCCCCAGCATTTT.

This chain joins TRBV29-1 and TRBJ1-4; 10 bases map to TRBD1. The V segment lost 4 bases and the J segment 2 bases; nucleotides outside the gene matches: 1. CDR3 length equals 14 residues. Germline V gene sequence: CDR1 SQVTM, CDR2 ANQGSEA. CDR3 amino acids: CSVAGQGTNEKLFF. The CDR3 nucleotides are TGCAGCGTTGCGGGACAGGGGACTAATGAAAAACTGTTTTTT.

In its sample, this clonotype was seen once. The chain is built from TRBV6-5 and TRBJ2-7, with D uncertain. Germline CDR1 reads MNHEY; CDR2 reads SVGAGI. Trimming pared 7 bases from V and 5 bases from J, leaving 9 bases between. CDR3 length: 11 residues. The CDR3 loop reads CASTDFDEQYF. DNA of the CDR3: TGTGCCAGCACCGACTTCGACGAGCAGTACTTC.

V usage is TRBV5-6 and J usage is TRBJ2-2, with 7 bases that match TRBD1. CDR3 size: 13 residues. V shed 2 bases and J 6 bases; nucleotides not matched to a gene: 1. Germline V CDR1 and CDR2: SGHDT, YYEEEE. This CDR3 is CASSFTGAGELFF. The CDR3 nucleotides are TGTGCCAGCAGCTTTACAGGGGCCGGGGAGCTGTTTTTT. Supplemented by reference TRBV5-6 and TRBJ2-2, the full variable domain reads DAGVTQSPTHLIKTRGQQVTLRCSPKSGHDTVSWYQQALGQGPQFIFQYYEEEERQRGNFPDRFSGHQFPNYSSELNVNALLLGDSALYLCASSFTGAGELFFGEGSRLTVL.

In this sample, this clonotype turned up once. The CDR3, as DNA: TGCGCCAGCAGCCAGGAGGGAACAGCTTTGTGGCAGCCCCAGCATTTT. Its translation is CASSQEGTALWQPQHF. The chain uses TRBV4-1 and TRBJ1-5; D call uncertain. V was clipped by 3 bases and J by 7 bases, with 19 bases between them. CDR3 size: 16 residues. Per the germline V gene, CDR1 is MGHRA and CDR2 is YSYEKL.